The rows below give T cell receptor beta chains drawn from one sample of a study of blood T cell repertoires in COVID-19. The table came from immunoSEQ multiplex PCR; TCRdb's copy has only in-frame clones and leaves some out. In the table there are about 220,000 clones, 70% to 90% of which are singletons. The specimen sequenced was peripheral blood. Receptors originate from a woman aged 65 to 85 with COVID-19, enrolled during active disease. The CDR3 runs from the conserved cysteine through the conserved F or W. Fields, in order: D gene, V gene, J gene, clone size, CDR3 DNA, CDR3 protein. D genes are given only for firm matches. Only some rows state a clone size, as once, few, many or a class for expanded clones.

.	TRBV2	TRBJ2-5	few	TGTGCCGGGCATGGGGCACGCCAAGAGACCCAGTACTTC	CAGHGARQETQYF
.	TRBV7-2	TRBJ2-3	.	TGTGCCAGCAGCCCGATACGACAAAGCACAGATACGCAGTATTTT	CASSPIRQSTDTQYF
TRBD1	TRBV29-1	TRBJ1-1	.	TGCAGCGGCCGGGACAGGAACACTGAAGCTTTCTTT	CSGRDRNTEAFF
.	TRBV27	TRBJ1-1	once	TGTGCCAGCAGTTTATTCGGAGTGACTGAAGCTTTCTTT	CASSLFGVTEAFF
TRBD2	TRBV6-5	TRBJ2-3	once	TGTGCCAGCCGGACTAGCGGCACAGATACGCAGTATTTT	CASRTSGTDTQYF
TRBD1	TRBV2	TRBJ2-3	.	TGTGCCAGCAGTGAGGACAGGGGACTCACAGATACGCAGTATTTT	CASSEDRGLTDTQYF
.	TRBV5-6	TRBJ2-3	.	TGTGCCAGCAGCCTCGACAGGTCCTCCACAGATACGCAGTATTTT	CASSLDRSSTDTQYF
TRBD2	TRBV29-1	TRBJ2-3	.	TGCAGCGTTCTTACTAGCGGGAGGGCCCTTTCGAGCACAGATACGCAGTATTTT	CSVLTSGRALSSTDTQYF
.	TRBV6-2/TRBV6-3	TRBJ2-7	.	TGTGCCAGCAGTTACCGTCGCCTAGCTGGAGGAAACGAGCAGTACTTC	CASSYRRLAGGNEQYF
TRBD2	TRBV6-5	TRBJ2-5	.	TGTGCCAGCAGTTACTCGAAGGCTAGCGGGCAAGAGACCCAGTACTTC	CASSYSKASGQETQYF
.	TRBV24-1	TRBJ2-5	.	TGTGCCACCAGTGTAGAGGAGGCCCCTCCATGCGTAGAGACCCAGTACTTC	CATSVEEAPPCVETQYF
TRBD1	TRBV14	TRBJ1-2	.	TGTGCCAGCGGAGGACAGGGCGTCTATGGCTACACCTTC	CASGGQGVYGYTF
.	TRBV27	TRBJ1-2	.	TGTGCCAGCAGTTTTGACAGACGTAGCTACACCTTC	CASSFDRRSYTF
TRBD1	TRBV29-1	TRBJ2-5	.	TGCAGCGTTGAAACGGGACAGGGGGGAGAGACCCAGTACTTC	CSVETGQGGETQYF
TRBD2	TRBV3-1/TRBV3-2	TRBJ2-2	.	TGTGCCAGCAGCCAAAATTACCTACTAGCGGGACCATCGAACACCGGGGAGCTGTTTTTT	CASSQNYLLAGPSNTGELFF
TRBD1	TRBV18	TRBJ2-1	.	TGTGCCAGCTCACCACCGTCGGGACAGGCCAACAATGAGCAGTTCTTC	CASSPPSGQANNEQFF
.	TRBV18	TRBJ1-1	few	TGTGCCAGCTCACTAGAGACTGTTATGAACACTGAAGCTTTCTTT	CASSLETVMNTEAFF
.	TRBV6-5	TRBJ2-7	.	TGTGCCAGCAGTTACGGGGCGGGAAGCTCCTACGAGCAGTACTTC	CASSYGAGSSYEQYF
.	TRBV5-6	TRBJ2-7	.	TGTGCCAGCAGCTTGGGACATTTCCCCTACGAGCAGTACTTC	CASSLGHFPYEQYF
.	TRBV12-3/TRBV12-4	TRBJ1-2	.	TGTGCCAGCAGCCACAGGGTTAGCTATGGCTACACCTTC	CASSHRVSYGYTF
TRBD1	TRBV10-3	TRBJ1-1	.	TGTGCCATCAGTGAGTCACAGGGGACCGGCACTGAAGCTTTCTTT	CAISESQGTGTEAFF
TRBD1	TRBV7-9	TRBJ1-1	.	TGTGCCAGCAGCCGGGGACAGACTCTGAACACTGAAGCTTTCTTT	CASSRGQTLNTEAFF
.	TRBV5-6	TRBJ1-1	.	TGTGCCAGCAGCCTTATCTTGAACACTGAAGCTTTCTTT	CASSLILNTEAFF
.	TRBV20-1	TRBJ1-1	.	TGCAGTGCTAGTGTGAGAAAGACTTTCTTT	CSASVRKTFF
TRBD1	TRBV11-3	TRBJ2-2	.	TGTGCCAGCAGCTCCGGGACAGCGAACACCGGGGAGCTGTTTTTT	CASSSGTANTGELFF
TRBD1	TRBV18	TRBJ1-4	once	TGTGCCAGCTCAGCGGGACAGGGGGCGATGGAAAAACTGTTTTTT	CASSAGQGAMEKLFF